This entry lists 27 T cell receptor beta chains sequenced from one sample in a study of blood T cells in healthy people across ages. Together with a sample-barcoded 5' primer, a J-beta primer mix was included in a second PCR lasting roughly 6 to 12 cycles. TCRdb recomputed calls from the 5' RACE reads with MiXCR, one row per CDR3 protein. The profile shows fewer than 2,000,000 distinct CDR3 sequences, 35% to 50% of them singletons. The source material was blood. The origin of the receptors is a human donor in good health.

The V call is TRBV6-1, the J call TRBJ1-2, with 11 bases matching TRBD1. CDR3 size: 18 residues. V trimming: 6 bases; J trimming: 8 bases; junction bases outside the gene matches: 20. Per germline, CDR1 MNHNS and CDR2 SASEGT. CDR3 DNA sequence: TGTGCCAGCAGCATGAAGAAGACCGGGACAGGGGGTGGCTTGGGCTACACCTTC. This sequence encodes CASSMKKTGTGGGLGYTF.

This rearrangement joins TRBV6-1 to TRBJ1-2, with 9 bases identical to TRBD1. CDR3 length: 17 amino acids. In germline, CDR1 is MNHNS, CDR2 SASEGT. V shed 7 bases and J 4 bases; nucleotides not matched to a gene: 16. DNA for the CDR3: TGTGCCAGCACTGACATCGGCCCGGGACAGGGCTCCTATGGCTACACCTTC. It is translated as CASTDIGPGQGSYGYTF.

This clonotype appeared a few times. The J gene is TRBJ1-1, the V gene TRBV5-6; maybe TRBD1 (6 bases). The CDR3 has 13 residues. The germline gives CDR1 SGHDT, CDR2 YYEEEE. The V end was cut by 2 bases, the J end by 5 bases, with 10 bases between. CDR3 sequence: CASSFTDRTEAFF. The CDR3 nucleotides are TGTGCCAGCAGCTTCACGGACAGAACTGAAGCTTTCTTT.

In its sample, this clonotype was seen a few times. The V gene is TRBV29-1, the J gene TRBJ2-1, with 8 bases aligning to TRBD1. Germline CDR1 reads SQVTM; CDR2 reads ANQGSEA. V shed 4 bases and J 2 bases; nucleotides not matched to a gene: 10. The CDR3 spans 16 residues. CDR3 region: CSVGGQVDRAYNEQFF. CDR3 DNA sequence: TGCAGCGTTGGGGGACAGGTGGACAGGGCCTACAATGAGCAGTTCTTC.

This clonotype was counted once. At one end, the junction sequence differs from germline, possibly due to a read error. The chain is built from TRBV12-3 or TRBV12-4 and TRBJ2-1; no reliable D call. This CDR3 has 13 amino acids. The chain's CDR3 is CACSFRQPYEQFF. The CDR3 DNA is TGTGCCTGCAGCTTTCGTCAACCCTACGAGCAGTTCTTC.

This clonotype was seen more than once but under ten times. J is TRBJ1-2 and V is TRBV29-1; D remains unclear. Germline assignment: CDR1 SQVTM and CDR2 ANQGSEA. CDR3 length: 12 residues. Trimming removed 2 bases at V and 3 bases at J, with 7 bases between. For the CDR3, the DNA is TGCAGCGTTGAAATGGTAGACTATGGCTACACCTTC. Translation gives CSVEMVDYGYTF.

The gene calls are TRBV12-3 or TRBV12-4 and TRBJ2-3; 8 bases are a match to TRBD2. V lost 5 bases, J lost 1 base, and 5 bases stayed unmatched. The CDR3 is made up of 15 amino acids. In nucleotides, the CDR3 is TGTGCCAGCAGTGTCTACGGGGGGGGCACAGATACGCAGTATTTT. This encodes CASSVYGGGTDTQYF.

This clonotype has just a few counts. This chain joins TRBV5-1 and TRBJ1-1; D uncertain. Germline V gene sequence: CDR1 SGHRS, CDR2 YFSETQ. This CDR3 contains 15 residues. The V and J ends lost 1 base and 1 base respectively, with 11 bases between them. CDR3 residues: CASSLWTRENTEAFF. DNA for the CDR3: TGCGCCAGCAGCTTGTGGACCCGGGAGAACACTGAAGCTTTCTTT.

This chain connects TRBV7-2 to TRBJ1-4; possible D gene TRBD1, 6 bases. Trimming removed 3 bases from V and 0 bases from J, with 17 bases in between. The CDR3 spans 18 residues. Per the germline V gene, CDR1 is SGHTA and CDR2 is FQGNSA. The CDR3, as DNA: TGTGCCAGCAGCTTTAGTCCGACAGGTGGCTCAACTAATGAAAAACTGTTTTTT. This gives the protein CASSFSPTGGSTNEKLFF.

The CDR3 region has the DNA TGCAGCGTTGACGGGACAGGGGAATATGGCTACACCTTC. Protein sequence: CSVDGTGEYGYTF. This chain joins TRBV29-1 and TRBJ1-2; TRBD1 agrees at 10 bases. J was trimmed by 5 bases and V by 3 bases; bases with no gene match: 3. The CDR3 sequence is 13 residues long. The germline V gene has CDR1 SQVTM and CDR2 ANQGSEA.

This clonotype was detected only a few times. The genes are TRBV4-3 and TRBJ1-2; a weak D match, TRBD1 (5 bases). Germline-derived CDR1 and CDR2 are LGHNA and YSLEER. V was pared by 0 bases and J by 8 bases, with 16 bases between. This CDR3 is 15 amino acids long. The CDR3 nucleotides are TGCGCCAGCAGCCAAGAGATGGGGCGGGGGGTCGGCTACACCTTC. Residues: CASSQEMGRGVGYTF.

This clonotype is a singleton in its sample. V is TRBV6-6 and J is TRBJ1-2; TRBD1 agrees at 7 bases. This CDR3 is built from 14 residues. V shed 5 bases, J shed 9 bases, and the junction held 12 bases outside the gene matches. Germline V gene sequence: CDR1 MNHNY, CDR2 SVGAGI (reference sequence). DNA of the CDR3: TGTGCCAGCAGTCTAGAAGAGGGGGCGGACAGCTACACCTTC. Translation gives CASSLEEGADSYTF.

CDR3 protein: CASSQGRLNYGYTF. The CDR3, as DNA: TGCGCCAGCAGCCAAGGGCGGTTGAACTATGGCTACACCTTC. The V call is TRBV4-3, the J call TRBJ1-2; D is unresolved. There are 14 residues in the CDR3. Per the germline V gene, CDR1 is LGHNA and CDR2 is YSLEER. Trimming removed 1 base from V and 2 bases from J, with 8 bases in between.

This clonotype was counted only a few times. The CDR3 spells CSVGGRMGTEAFF. CDR3 bases: TGCAGCGTCGGGGGGCGTATGGGCACTGAAGCTTTCTTT. The chain combines TRBV29-1 with TRBJ1-1; tentatively, D is TRBD1 (6 bases). Trimming removed 6 bases at V and 4 bases at J, with 15 bases between. The CDR3 is made up of 13 amino acids. CDR1 is SQVTM, CDR2 ANQGSEA, per germline.

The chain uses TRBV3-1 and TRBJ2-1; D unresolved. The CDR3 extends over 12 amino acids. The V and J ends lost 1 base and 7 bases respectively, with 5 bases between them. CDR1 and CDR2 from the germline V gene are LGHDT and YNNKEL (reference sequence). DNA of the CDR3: TGTGCCAGCAGCCAAGTTTTGAATGAGCAGTTCTTC. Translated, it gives CASSQVLNEQFF.

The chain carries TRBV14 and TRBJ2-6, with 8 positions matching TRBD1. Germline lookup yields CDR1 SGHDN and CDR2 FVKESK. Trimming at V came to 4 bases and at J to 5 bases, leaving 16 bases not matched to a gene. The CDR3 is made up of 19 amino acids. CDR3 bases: TGTGCCAGCAGCCCACGGACAGGGAGGCCCTCTATATGGGCCAACGTCCTGACTTTC. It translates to CASSPRTGRPSIWANVLTF.

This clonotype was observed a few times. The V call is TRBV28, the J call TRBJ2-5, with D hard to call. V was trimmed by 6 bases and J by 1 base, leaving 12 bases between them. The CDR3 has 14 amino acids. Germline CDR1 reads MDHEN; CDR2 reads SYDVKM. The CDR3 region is CASRDLTSQETQYF. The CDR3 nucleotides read TGTGCCAGCAGAGACCTAACGAGCCAAGAGACCCAGTACTTC.

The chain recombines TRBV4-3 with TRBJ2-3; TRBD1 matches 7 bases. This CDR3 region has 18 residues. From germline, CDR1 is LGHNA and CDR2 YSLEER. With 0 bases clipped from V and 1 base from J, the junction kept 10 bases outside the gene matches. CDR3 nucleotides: TGCGCCAGCAGCCAAGATCTCGGGACAGAGGATGGCACAGATACGCAGTATTTT. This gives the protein CASSQDLGTEDGTDTQYF.

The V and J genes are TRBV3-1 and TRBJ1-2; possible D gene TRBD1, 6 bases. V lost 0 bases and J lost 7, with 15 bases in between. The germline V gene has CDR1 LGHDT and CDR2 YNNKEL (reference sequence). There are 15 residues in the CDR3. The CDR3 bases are TGTGCCAGCAGCCAAGATCTAGGGGGGATTGGTGGCTACACCTTC. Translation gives CASSQDLGGIGGYTF.

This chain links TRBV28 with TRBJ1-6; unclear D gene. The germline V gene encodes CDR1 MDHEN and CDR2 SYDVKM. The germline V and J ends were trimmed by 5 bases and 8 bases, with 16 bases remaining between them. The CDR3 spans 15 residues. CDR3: CASSPKRGPYSPLHF. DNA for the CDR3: TGTGCCAGCAGTCCTAAACGAGGGCCCTATTCACCCCTCCACTTT.

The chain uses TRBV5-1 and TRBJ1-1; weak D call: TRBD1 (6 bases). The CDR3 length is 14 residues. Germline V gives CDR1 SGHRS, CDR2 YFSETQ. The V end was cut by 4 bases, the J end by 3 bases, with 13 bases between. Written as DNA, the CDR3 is TGCGCCAGCAGCACGGGGGGCGAGTACACTGAAGCTTTCTTT. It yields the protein CASSTGGEYTEAFF.

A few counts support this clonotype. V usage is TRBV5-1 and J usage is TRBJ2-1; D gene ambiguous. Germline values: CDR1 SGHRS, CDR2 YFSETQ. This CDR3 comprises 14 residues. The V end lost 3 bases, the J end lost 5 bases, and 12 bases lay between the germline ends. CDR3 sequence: CASSSISFHNEQFF. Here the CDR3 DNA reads TGCGCCAGCAGCTCCATAAGTTTCCACAATGAGCAGTTCTTC.

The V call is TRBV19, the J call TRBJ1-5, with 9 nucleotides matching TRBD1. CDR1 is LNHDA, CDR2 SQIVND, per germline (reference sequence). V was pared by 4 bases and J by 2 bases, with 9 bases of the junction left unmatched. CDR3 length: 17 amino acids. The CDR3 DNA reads TGTGCCAGTAGTACCTACCTGGACAGGGGTGGCAATCAGCCCCAGCATTTT. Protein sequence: CASSTYLDRGGNQPQHF.

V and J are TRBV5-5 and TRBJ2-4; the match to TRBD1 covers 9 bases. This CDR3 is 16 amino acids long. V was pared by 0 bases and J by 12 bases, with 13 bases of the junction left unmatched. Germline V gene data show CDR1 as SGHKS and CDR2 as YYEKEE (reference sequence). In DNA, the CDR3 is TGTGCCAGCAGCTTGGTCGGTAGCGTCGGGACAGGGCATCAGTACTTC. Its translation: CASSLVGSVGTGHQYF.

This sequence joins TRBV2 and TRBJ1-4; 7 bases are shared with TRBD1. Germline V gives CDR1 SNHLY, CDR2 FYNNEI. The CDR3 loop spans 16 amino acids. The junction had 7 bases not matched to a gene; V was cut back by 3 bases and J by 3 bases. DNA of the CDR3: TGTGCCAGCAGTGATGAAGGGGGCGAGGCTAATGAAAAACTGTTTTTT. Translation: CASSDEGGEANEKLFF.

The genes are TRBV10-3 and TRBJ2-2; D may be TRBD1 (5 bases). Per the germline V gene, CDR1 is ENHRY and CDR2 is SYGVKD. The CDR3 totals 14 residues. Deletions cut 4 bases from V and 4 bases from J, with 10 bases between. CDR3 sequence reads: CAISVGASTGELFF. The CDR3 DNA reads TGTGCCATCAGTGTTGGGGCATCCACCGGGGAGCTGTTTTTT.

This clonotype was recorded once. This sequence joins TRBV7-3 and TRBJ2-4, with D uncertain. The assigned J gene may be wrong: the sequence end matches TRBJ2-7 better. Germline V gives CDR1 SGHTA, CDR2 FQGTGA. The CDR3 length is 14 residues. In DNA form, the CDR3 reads TGTGCCAGCAGCTTATTCGGCGGAGTCTACGAGCAGTACTTC. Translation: CASSLFGGVYEQYF.